This is a list of T cell receptor beta chains from one sample in a study of post-analysis software for immune sequencing data. Each CDR3 protein gets one entry after TCRdb re-called the PCR reads with MiXCR. Of more than 500,000 distinct CDR3 sequences in the sample, 30% to 40% were seen once. Sample: blood. The receptor set was obtained from a girl aged 2 to 17 with multiple sclerosis. CDR3s include the opening cysteine and the closing phenylalanine or tryptophan. A D gene is named only where the DNA matches it firmly. Clone size, where shown, is once, few, many, or a class for clones that have expanded.

d_call j_call clone_size v_call cdr3_aa cdr3_nt
TRBD1 TRBJ1-2 once TRBV7-2 CASRPQGEDGYTF TGTGCCAGCAGACCACAGGGGGAGGATGGCTACACCTTC
TRBD2 TRBJ2-5 once TRBV20-1 CSASSSSGGPRETQYF TGCAGTGCTAGTTCATCTAGCGGGGGGCCGCGAGAGACCCAGTACTTC
TRBD1 TRBJ2-5 - TRBV7-3 CASSPVGGQGRETQYF TGTGCCAGCAGCCCCGTCGGGGGACAGGGGAGAGAGACCCAGTACTTC
TRBD2 TRBJ2-3 - TRBV6-1 CASSRTSGGGTGDTQYF TGTGCCAGCAGCAGGACTAGCGGGGGGGGTACGGGAGATACGCAGTATTTT
TRBD2 TRBJ2-5 few TRBV6-6 CASSKGSGGVQETQYF TGTGCCAGCAGCAAAGGTAGCGGGGGCGTTCAGGAGACCCAGTACTTC
- TRBJ2-3 few TRBV12-3/TRBV12-4 CASSSLFPDTQYF TGTGCCAGCAGTTCCCTCTTTCCAGATACGCAGTATTTT
- TRBJ1-6 - TRBV10-3 CAISDPGLRDSPLHF TGTGCCATCAGTGACCCCGGTCTCCGGGATTCACCCCTCCACTTT
- TRBJ2-5 many TRBV7-7 CASSSPGSETQYF TGTGCTAGCAGCTCGCCAGGGTCGGAGACCCAGTACTTC
TRBD2 TRBJ2-5 - TRBV4-1 CASSQDARLAGGAAEETQYF TGCGCCAGCAGCCAAGATGCGAGACTAGCGGGGGGTGCGGCCGAAGAGACCCAGTACTTC
- TRBJ1-1 - TRBV5-1 CASSQGARVNTEAFF TGCGCCAGCAGTCAAGGGGCTCGAGTAAACACTGAAGCTTTCTTT
TRBD2 TRBJ2-5 - TRBV7-8 CASSLSLAGHQETQYF TGTGCCAGCAGCTTATCACTAGCGGGACACCAAGAGACCCAGTACTTC
- TRBJ1-6 - TRBV6-5 CASSYSTGYNSPLHF TGTGCCAGCAGTTACTCGACAGGCTATAATTCACCCCTCCACTTT